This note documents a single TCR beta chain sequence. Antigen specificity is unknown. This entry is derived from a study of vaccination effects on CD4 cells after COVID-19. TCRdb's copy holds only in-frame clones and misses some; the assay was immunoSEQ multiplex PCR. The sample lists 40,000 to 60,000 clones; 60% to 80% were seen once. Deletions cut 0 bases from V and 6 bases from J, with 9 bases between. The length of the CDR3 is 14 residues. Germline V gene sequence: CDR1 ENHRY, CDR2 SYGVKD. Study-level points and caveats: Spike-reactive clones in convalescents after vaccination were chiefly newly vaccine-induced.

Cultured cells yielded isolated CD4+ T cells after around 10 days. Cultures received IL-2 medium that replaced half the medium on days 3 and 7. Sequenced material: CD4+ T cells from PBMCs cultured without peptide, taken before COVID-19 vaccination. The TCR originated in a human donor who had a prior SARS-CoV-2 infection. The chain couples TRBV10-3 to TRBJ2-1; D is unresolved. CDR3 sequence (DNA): TGTGCCATCAGTGAGTCTAGTAGGGCCAATGAGCAGTTCTTC. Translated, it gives CAISESSRANEQFF.